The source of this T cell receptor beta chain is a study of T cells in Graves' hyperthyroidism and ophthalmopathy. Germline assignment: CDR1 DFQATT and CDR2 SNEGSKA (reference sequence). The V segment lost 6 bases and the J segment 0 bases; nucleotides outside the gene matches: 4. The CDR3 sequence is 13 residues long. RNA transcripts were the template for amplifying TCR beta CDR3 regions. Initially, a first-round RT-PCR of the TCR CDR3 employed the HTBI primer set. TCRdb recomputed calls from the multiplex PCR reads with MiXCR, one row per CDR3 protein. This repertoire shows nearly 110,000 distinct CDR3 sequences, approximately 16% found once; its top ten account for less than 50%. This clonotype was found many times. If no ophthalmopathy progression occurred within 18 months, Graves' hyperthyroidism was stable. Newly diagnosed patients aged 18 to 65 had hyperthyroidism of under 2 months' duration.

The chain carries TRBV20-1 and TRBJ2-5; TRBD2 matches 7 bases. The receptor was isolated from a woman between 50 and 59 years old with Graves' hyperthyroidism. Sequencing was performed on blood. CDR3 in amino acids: CSALADYQETQYF. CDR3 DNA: TGCAGTGCGCTAGCGGACTACCAAGAGACCCAGTACTTC.